This TCR beta chain derives from a study of T cells in Graves' hyperthyroidism and ophthalmopathy. Study-wide results and limits: Through a model of 13 V-J features, ophthalmopathy was separated from stable hyperthyroidism. Most thyroid clonotypes expanded above 0.001 were also detected in blood. Progression to ophthalmopathy was predicted a median of approximately 6.4 months early.

Amplified TCR beta CDR3 regions came from RNA transcripts. During a first-round RT-PCR of the TCR CDR3, the HTBI primer set was used. TCRdb used MiXCR to reprocess the multiplex PCR reads, holding one entry per CDR3 protein. The table lists about 270,000 distinct CDR3 sequences, 20% to 25% of them singletons, with around 64% in the top ten. Notes on this clonotype: The antigen is not known.

PBMCs were sourced from less than 13 ml fresh peripheral blood. V was cut by 0 bases and J by 15 bases, with 18 bases left in between. This CDR3 region has 14 residues. The chain employs TRBV12-3 or TRBV12-4 and TRBJ2-1; perhaps TRBD2 as D (5 bases). Sequencing used blood. The sequence came from a young man with Graves' ophthalmopathy. The CDR3 is CASSLAGVVRVPFF. The CDR3 nucleotides are TGTGCCAGCAGTTTAGCGGGAGTAGTGCGGGTTCCGTTCTTC.